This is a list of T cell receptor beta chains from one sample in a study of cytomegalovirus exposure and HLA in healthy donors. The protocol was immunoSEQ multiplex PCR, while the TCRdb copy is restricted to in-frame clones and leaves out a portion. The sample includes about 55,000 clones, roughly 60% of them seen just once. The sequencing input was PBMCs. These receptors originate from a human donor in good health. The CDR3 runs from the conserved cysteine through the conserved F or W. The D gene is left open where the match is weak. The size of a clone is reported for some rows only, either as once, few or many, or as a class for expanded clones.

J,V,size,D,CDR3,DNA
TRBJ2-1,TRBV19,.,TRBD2,CASGDSGGTSYNEQFF,TGTGCCAGTGGGGATAGCGGGGGGACCTCCTACAATGAGCAGTTCTTC
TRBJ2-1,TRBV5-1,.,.,CASSLASPQGYNEQFF,TGCGCCAGCAGCTTGGCCTCTCCCCAGGGATACAATGAGCAGTTCTTC
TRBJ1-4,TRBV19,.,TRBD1,CASKNRGGEKLFF,TGTGCCAGCAAGAACAGGGGCGGTGAAAAACTGTTTTTT
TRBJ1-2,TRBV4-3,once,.,CASSLYRGDYGYTF,TGCGCCAGCAGCCTGTACCGCGGGGACTATGGCTACACCTTC
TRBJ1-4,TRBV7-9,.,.,CASSFTTNEKLFF,TGTGCCAGCAGCTTCACAACGAACGAAAAACTGTTTTTT
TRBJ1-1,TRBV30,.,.,CAWSSLRVGKAFF,TGTGCCTGGAGTAGTCTCAGGGTGGGAAAAGCTTTCTTT
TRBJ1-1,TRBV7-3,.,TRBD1,CASSLGWTGKNTEAFF,TGTGCCAGCAGCTTAGGGTGGACAGGGAAGAACACTGAAGCTTTCTTT
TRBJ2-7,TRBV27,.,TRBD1,CASSLGQGEEQYF,TGTGCCAGCAGTTTGGGACAGGGGGAGGAGCAGTACTTC
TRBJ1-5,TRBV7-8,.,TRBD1,CASSSGQGQPQHF,TGTGCCAGCAGCTCCGGACAGGGGCAGCCCCAGCATTTT
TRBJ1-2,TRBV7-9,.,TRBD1,CASRFPGQDYGYTF,TGTGCCAGCAGGTTTCCGGGACAGGACTATGGCTACACCTTC
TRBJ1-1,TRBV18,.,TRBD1,CASSPPRGQNTEAFF,TGTGCCAGCTCACCACCGAGGGGGCAGAACACTGAAGCTTTCTTT
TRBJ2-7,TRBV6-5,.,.,CASKSGTRYEQYF,TGTGCCAGCAAATCCGGGACAAGATACGAGCAGTACTTC
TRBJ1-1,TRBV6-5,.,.,CASSRGGEAFF,TGTGCCAGTAGTCGGGGAGGTGAAGCTTTCTTT
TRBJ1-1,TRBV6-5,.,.,CASRRTGYTEAFF,TGTGCCAGCCGACGAACAGGGTACACTGAAGCTTTCTTT
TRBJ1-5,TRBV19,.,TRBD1,CASSGTGITQIGNQPQHF,TGTGCCAGTAGTGGGACAGGAATAACACAAATAGGCAATCAGCCCCAGCATTTT
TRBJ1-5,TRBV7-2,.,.,CASSLGRPGRNQPQHF,TGTGCCAGCAGCTTAGGCAGGCCTGGGCGCAATCAGCCCCAGCATTTT
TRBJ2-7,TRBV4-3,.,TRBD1,CASSQDITGAFYYEQYF,TGCGCCAGCAGCCAAGATATCACAGGGGCTTTCTACTACGAGCAGTACTTC
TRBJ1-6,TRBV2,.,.,CASSRSPNSPLHF,TGTGCCAGCAGTCGGTCGCCTAATTCACCCCTCCACTTT
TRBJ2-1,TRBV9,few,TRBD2,CASSSTRTSNEQFF,TGTGCCAGCAGCTCTACCCGGACTAGCAATGAGCAGTTCTTC
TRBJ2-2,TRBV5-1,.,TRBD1,CASSLTTGVDTGELFF,TGCGCCAGCAGCCTTACGACAGGGGTGGACACCGGGGAGCTGTTTTTT
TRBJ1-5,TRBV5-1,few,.,CASSLAPGAKNQPQHF,TGCGCCAGCAGCTTGGCCCCAGGGGCGAAAAATCAGCCCCAGCATTTT
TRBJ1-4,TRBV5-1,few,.,CASSLSGEKLFF,TGCGCCAGCAGCTTGTCAGGGGAAAAACTGTTTTTT
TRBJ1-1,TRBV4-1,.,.,CASSHVGQNTEAFF,TGCGCCAGCAGCCATGTGGGACAGAACACTGAAGCTTTCTTT
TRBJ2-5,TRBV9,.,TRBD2,CASSGGGHVRETQYF,TGTGCCAGCAGCGGCGGGGGGCACGTCCGGGAGACCCAGTACTTC
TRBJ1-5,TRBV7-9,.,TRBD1,CASSSTGGNQPQHF,TGTGCCAGCAGCTCGACAGGGGGCAATCAGCCCCAGCATTTT
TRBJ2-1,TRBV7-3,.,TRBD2,CASSLTSGGTYNEQFF,TGTGCCAGCAGCTTAACTAGCGGGGGGACCTACAATGAGCAGTTCTTC
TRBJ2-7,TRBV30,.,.,CAWSPGVTYEQYF,TGTGCCTGGAGTCCTGGAGTGACCTACGAGCAGTACTTC
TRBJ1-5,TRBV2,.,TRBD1,CASQGGNSNQPQHF,TGTGCCAGCCAGGGGGGAAATAGCAATCAGCCCCAGCATTTT
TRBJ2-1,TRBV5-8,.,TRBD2,CASSLAGTSGGARWQFF,TGTGCCAGCAGCTTGGCTGGGACTAGCGGGGGGGCGCGTTGGCAGTTCTTC
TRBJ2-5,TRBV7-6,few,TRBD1,CASSLDPPRGQGETQYF,TGTGCCAGCAGCTTAGACCCCCCTAGGGGGCAAGGGGAGACCCAGTACTTC
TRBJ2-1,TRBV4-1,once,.,CASSLWSRGDNEQFF,TGCGCCAGCAGCCTTTGGTCGCGGGGAGACAATGAGCAGTTCTTC
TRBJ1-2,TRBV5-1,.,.,CASSLGQNYGYTF,TGCGCCAGCAGCTTGGGACAGAACTATGGCTACACCTTC
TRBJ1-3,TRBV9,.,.,CASSVGRSDSGNTIYF,TGTGCCAGCAGCGTAGGGCGGAGCGACTCTGGAAACACCATATATTTT
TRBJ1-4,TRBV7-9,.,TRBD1,CASSYPTGRSPATNEKLFF,TGTGCCAGCAGCTACCCGACAGGGCGGAGCCCTGCAACTAATGAAAAACTGTTTTTT
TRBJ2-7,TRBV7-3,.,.,CASSLGTRPAYEQYF,TGTGCCAGCAGCTTAGGGACAAGGCCCGCCTACGAGCAGTACTTC
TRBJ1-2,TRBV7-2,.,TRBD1,CASSPSVRTGAYGYTF,TGTGCCAGCAGCCCGTCCGTTCGGACAGGGGCATATGGCTACACCTTC
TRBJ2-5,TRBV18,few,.,CASSSTAQETQYF,TGTGCCAGCTCATCGACAGCCCAAGAGACCCAGTACTTC
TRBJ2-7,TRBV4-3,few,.,CASSQDRAGAYEQYF,TGCGCCAGCAGCCAAGATAGGGCAGGGGCCTACGAGCAGTACTTC